This T cell receptor (beta chain) was documented in a study of shared clonotypes between healthy human individuals. Points from the study as a whole: Incomplete sequencing of sorted subsets was indicated by rarefaction despite large depth. Sample collection involved blood only; tissue repertoires are likely different. Represented diversity, genetic and exposure-history alike, was limited by few donors.

CDR1 and CDR2 (germline): LNHDA, SQIVND (reference sequence). Germline trimming cut 4 bases from V and 6 bases from J; bases unmatched to any gene: 8. The CDR3 totals 15 residues. In the authors' methods: With immunoSEQ giving junction-only sequences and no quality scores, filtering differed. The data were produced by immunoSEQ multiplex PCR, yet TCRdb's version contains in-frame clones alone and is incomplete. V and J calls and clone size are those listed in that table; D and trimming were worked out from the DNA. The sample gives under 1,100,000 clones, around three quarters of which show up once; 0.6% to 0.75% is in the top ten. In the case of this clone: Its antigen is currently unknown.

This receptor was obtained from a man in his late teens or twenties in good health. Some clones in this sample may be carry-over from other donors' samples. This rearrangement joins TRBV19 to TRBJ2-2; 7 nucleotides agree with TRBD1. The material sequenced was memory CD4+ T cells from PBMCs. This sample's subset: CD45RA-negative fraction. CDR3 in DNA: TGTGCCAGTAGTAAAAGCAGGGGGATGTCCGGGGAGCTGTTTTTT. Translating gives CASSKSRGMSGELFF. Full variable domain (remainder filled in from reference TRBV19 and TRBJ2-2): DGGITQSPKYLFRKEGQNVTLSCEQNLNHDAMYWYRQDPGQGLRLIYYSQIVNDFQKGDIAEGYSVSREKKESFPLTVTSAQKNPTAFYLCASSKSRGMSGELFFGEGSRLTVL.